This T cell receptor (beta chain) comes out of a study of T cells in Graves' hyperthyroidism and ophthalmopathy. RNA transcripts provided the source from which TCR beta CDR3 regions were amplified. The TCR CDR3 first-round RT-PCR relied on the HTBI primer set. TCRdb reanalysed the multiplex PCR reads using MiXCR and keeps one entry per CDR3 protein. Of approximately 200,000 distinct CDR3 sequences listed, 15% to 20% were seen once; the top ten hold 44%. CDR1 and CDR2 (germline): SGHTA, FQGNSA. V lost 0 bases, J lost 5 bases, and 5 bases lay in between. The CDR3 is made up of 13 amino acids. This chain links TRBV7-2 with TRBJ2-4; D is ambiguous. Specimen: blood. This TCR derives from a man aged 35 to 55 with Graves' hyperthyroidism. CDR3 loop: CASSLAQQNIQYF. The CDR3 DNA is TGTGCCAGCAGCTTAGCACAGCAAAACATTCAGTACTTC.